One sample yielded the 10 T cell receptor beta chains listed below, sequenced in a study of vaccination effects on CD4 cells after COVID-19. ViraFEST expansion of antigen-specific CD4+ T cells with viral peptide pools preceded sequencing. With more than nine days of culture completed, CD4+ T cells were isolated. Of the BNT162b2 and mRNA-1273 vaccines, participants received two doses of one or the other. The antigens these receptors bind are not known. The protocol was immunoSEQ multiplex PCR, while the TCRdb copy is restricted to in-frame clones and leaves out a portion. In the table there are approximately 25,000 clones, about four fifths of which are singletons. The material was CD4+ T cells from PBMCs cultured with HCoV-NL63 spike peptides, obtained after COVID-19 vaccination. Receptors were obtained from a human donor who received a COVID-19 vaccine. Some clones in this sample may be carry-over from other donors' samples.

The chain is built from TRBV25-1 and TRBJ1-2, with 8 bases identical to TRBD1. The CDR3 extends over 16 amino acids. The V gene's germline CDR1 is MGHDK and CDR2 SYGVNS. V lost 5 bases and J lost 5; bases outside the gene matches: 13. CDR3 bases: TGTGCCAGCAGTCCCTCGGGGGGGCAGGGGGCATATGGCTACACCTTC. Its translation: CASSPSGGQGAYGYTF.

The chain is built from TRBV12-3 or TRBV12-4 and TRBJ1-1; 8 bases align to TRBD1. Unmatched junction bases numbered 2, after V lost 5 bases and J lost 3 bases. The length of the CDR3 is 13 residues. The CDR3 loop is CASSQDRDTEAFF. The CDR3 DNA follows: TGTGCCAGCAGTCAGGACAGGGACACTGAAGCTTTCTTT.

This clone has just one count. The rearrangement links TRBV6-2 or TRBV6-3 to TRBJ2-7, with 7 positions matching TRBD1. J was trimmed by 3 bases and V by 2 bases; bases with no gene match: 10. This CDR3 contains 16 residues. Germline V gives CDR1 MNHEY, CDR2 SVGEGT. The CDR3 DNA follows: TGTGCCAGCAGTTACAGGGGGTTCTACAGGGGCTACGAGCAGTACGTC. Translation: CASSYRGFYRGYEQYV.

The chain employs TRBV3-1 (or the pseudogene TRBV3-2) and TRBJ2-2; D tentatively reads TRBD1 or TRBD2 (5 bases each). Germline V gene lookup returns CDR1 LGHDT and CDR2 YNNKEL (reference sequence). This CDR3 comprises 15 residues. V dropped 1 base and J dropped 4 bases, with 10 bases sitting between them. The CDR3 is CASSQGWGSTGELFF. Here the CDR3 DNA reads TGTGCCAGCAGCCAAGGGTGGGGGTCCACCGGGGAGCTGTTTTTT.

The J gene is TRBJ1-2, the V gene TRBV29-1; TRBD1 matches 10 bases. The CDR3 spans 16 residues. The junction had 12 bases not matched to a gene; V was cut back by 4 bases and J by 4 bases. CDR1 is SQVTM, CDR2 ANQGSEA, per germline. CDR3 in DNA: TGCAGCGTTGTAAGTGCAGGACAGGGGGTTTTCTATGGCTACACCTTC. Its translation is CSVVSAGQGVFYGYTF.

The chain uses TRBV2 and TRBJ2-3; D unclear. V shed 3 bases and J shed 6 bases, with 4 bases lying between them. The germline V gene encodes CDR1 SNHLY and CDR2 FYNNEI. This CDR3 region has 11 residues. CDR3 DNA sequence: TGTGCCAGCAGTGAGGGGGATACGCAGTATTTT. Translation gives CASSEGDTQYF.

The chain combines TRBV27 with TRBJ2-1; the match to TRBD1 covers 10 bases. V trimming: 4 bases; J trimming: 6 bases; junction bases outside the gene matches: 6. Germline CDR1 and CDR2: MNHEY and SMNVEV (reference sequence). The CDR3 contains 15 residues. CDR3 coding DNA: TGTGCCAGCAGTTATTGGGACAGGGGACGCAATGAGCAGTTCTTC. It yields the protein CASSYWDRGRNEQFF.

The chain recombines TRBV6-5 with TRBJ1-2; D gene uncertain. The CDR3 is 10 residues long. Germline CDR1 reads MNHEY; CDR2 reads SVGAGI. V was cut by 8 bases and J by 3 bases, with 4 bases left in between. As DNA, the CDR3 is TGTGCCAGCTGGGACTATGGCTACACCTTC. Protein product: CASWDYGYTF.

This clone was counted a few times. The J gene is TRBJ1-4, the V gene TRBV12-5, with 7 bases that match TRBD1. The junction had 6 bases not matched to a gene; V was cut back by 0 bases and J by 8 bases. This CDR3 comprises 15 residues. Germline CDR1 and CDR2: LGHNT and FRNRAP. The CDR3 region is CASGLVTGAVEKLFF. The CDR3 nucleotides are TGTGCTAGTGGTTTGGTTACAGGGGCGGTAGAAAAACTGTTTTTT.

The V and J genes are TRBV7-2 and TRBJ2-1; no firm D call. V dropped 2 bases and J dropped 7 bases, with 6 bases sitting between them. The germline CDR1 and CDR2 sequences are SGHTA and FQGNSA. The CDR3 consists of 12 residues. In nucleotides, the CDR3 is TGTGCCAGCAGCTTAACCAGGAATGAGCAGTTCTTC. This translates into CASSLTRNEQFF.